These T cell receptor beta chains were read from a single sample in a study of response to subunit inactivated influenza vaccine. Via MiXCR, TCRdb re-called the RT-PCR reads, giving one row per CDR3 protein. Of hundreds of thousands of distinct CDR3 sequences in the sample, roughly 25% were seen once. Material: CD4+ T cells sorted from PBMCs, obtained roughly 5 days after vaccination. These receptors originate from a man between 50 and 59 years old who received an inactivated influenza vaccine. Both conserved end residues are part of each CDR3. D genes are given only for firm matches. Clone size appears in some rows only: once, few, many, or a class for an expanded clone.

length: 12; J: TRBJ2-1; V: TRBV2; D: TRBD2; size: NA; CDR3: CADRDYNNEQFF; DNA: TGTGCCGACCGGGACTATAACAATGAGCAGTTCTTC
length: 17; J: TRBJ2-1; V: TRBV4-2; D: TRBD2; size: NA; CDR3: CASSQGGTSGPYNEQFF; DNA: TGTGCCAGCAGCCAAGGGGGGACTAGCGGGCCCTACAATGAGCAGTTCTTC
length: 15; J: TRBJ2-7; V: TRBV6-1; D: TRBD1; size: NA; CDR3: CASRNPGTGGYEQYF; DNA: TGTGCCAGCAGAAATCCTGGGACAGGAGGCTACGAGCAGTACTTC
length: 19; J: TRBJ2-1; V: TRBV6-1; D: TRBD2; size: many; CDR3: CASRKRHQLAGGLYNEQFF; DNA: TGTGCCAGCAGAAAGAGACACCAACTAGCGGGGGGGCTGTACAATGAGCAGTTCTTC
length: 15; J: TRBJ2-3; V: TRBV24-1; D: TRBD1; size: NA; CDR3: CATSGSGQGMDTQYF; DNA: TGTGCCACCAGTGGGTCGGGACAGGGCATGGATACGCAGTATTTT
length: 15; J: TRBJ2-3; V: TRBV9; D: TRBD1; size: few; CDR3: CASSEGQGSTDTQYF; DNA: TGTGCCAGCAGCGAGGGACAGGGGAGCACAGATACGCAGTATTTT
length: 15; J: TRBJ2-1; V: TRBV11-2; D: NA; size: NA; CDR3: CASSLGGYSYNEQFF; DNA: TGTGCCAGCAGCTTGGGTGGATACTCCTACAATGAGCAGTTCTTC
length: 16; J: TRBJ2-7; V: TRBV4-2; D: TRBD2; size: few; CDR3: CASSQGPSGGGYEQYF; DNA: TGTGCCAGCAGCCAAGGGCCTAGCGGGGGGGGCTACGAGCAGTACTTC
length: 13; J: TRBJ2-3; V: TRBV7-2; D: NA; size: NA; CDR3: CASSPRMLETQYF; DNA: TGTGCCAGCAGCCCTCGGATGTTGGAGACGCAGTATTTT
length: 13; J: TRBJ2-7; V: TRBV20-1; D: TRBD2; size: few; CDR3: CSASGTTTYEQYF; DNA: TGCAGTGCTAGCGGGACTACCACCTACGAGCAGTACTTC
length: 15; J: TRBJ2-2; V: TRBV20-1; D: TRBD2; size: few; CDR3: CKPTSGPANTGELFF; DNA: TGCAAACCGACTAGCGGGCCCGCGAACACCGGGGAGCTGTTTTTT
length: 15; J: TRBJ1-6; V: TRBV25-1; D: NA; size: NA; CDR3: CASSEIQGNNSPLHF; DNA: TGTGCCAGCAGTGAGATCCAGGGAAATAATTCACCCCTCCACTTT
length: 14; J: TRBJ1-6; V: TRBV10-3; D: NA; size: few; CDR3: CATSGRVRDSPLHF; DNA: TGTGCCACCTCCGGGAGGGTGCGGGATTCACCCCTCCACTTT
length: 15; J: TRBJ2-7; V: TRBV9; D: TRBD2; size: few; CDR3: CASSPLLAGDGEQYF; DNA: TGTGCCAGCAGCCCCCTTTTAGCGGGAGATGGTGAGCAGTACTTC
length: 14; J: TRBJ2-1; V: TRBV20-1; D: TRBD2; size: NA; CDR3: CSARDQRESNEQFF; DNA: TGCAGTGCTAGAGACCAGCGGGAGTCCAATGAGCAGTTCTTC
length: 16; J: TRBJ2-3; V: TRBV6-5; D: NA; size: few; CDR3: CASSYRNPGPKDTQYF; DNA: TGTGCCAGCAGTTACCGAAATCCGGGCCCCAAAGATACGCAGTATTTT
length: 13; J: TRBJ2-5; V: TRBV12-3/TRBV12-4; D: NA; size: many; CDR3: CASSVSTDKTQYF; DNA: TGTGCCAGCAGTGTCTCGACAGATAAGACCCAGTACTTC
length: 12; J: TRBJ2-1; V: TRBV20-1; D: NA; size: NA; CDR3: CSAGIKGNEQFF; DNA: TGCAGCGCCGGGATTAAGGGCAATGAGCAGTTCTTC
length: 13; J: TRBJ1-1; V: TRBV12-3/TRBV12-4; D: NA; size: NA; CDR3: CASSNQGNTEAFF; DNA: TGTGCCAGCAGTAATCAGGGGAACACTGAAGCTTTCTTT
length: 19; J: TRBJ2-5; V: TRBV7-3; D: TRBD2; size: NA; CDR3: CASSLRVGRALSFQETQYF; DNA: TGTGCCAGCAGCTTACGCGTCGGGAGGGCCCTCTCGTTCCAAGAGACCCAGTACTTC
length: 16; J: TRBJ2-1; V: TRBV7-2; D: TRBD2; size: NA; CDR3: CASSLGTSGRNNEQFF; DNA: TGTGCCAGCAGCTTAGGGACTAGCGGGAGAAACAATGAGCAGTTCTTC
length: 15; J: TRBJ2-2; V: TRBV5-1; D: NA; size: NA; CDR3: CASSRRGPNTGELFF; DNA: TGCGCCAGCAGCCGACGGGGCCCGAACACCGGGGAGCTGTTTTTT
length: 13; J: TRBJ2-7; V: TRBV7-2; D: TRBD1; size: NA; CDR3: CASSTRQGLQQYF; DNA: TGTGCCAGCAGCACCAGACAGGGTCTACAGCAGTACTTC
length: 13; J: TRBJ2-7; V: TRBV4-3; D: NA; size: few; CDR3: CASSQESHEVQYF; DNA: TGCGCCAGCAGCCAAGAATCCCATGAGGTGCAGTACTTC
length: 14; J: TRBJ2-7; V: TRBV28; D: NA; size: NA; CDR3: CASRARRGSYEQYF; DNA: TGTGCCAGCAGGGCCCGGAGAGGCTCCTACGAGCAGTACTTC
length: 16; J: TRBJ1-2; V: TRBV4-3; D: NA; size: few; CDR3: CASSQDYGIPNYGYTF; DNA: TGCGCCAGCAGCCAAGATTATGGGATCCCAAACTATGGCTACACCTTC
length: 18; J: TRBJ1-4; V: TRBV9; D: TRBD1; size: NA; CDR3: CASSGRQGLVGVTEKLFF; DNA: TGTGCCAGCAGCGGACGACAGGGTCTTGTCGGCGTGACTGAAAAACTGTTTTTT
length: 11; J: TRBJ2-7; V: TRBV20-1; D: NA; size: NA; CDR3: CIWGVGNEQYF; DNA: TGCATCTGGGGGGTTGGAAACGAGCAGTACTTC
length: 14; J: TRBJ1-2; V: TRBV12-3/TRBV12-4; D: NA; size: few; CDR3: CASSIRDGGFGYTF; DNA: TGTGCCAGCAGTATCCGGGACGGCGGGTTTGGCTACACCTTC
length: 14; J: TRBJ2-1; V: TRBV6-1; D: TRBD1; size: NA; CDR3: CASSPDRRNNEQFF; DNA: TGTGCCAGCAGTCCGGACAGGCGGAACAATGAGCAGTTCTTC
length: 14; J: TRBJ2-2; V: TRBV20-1; D: TRBD2; size: NA; CDR3: CSARGLAGTGELFF; DNA: TGCAGTGCTCGAGGACTAGCGGGGACCGGGGAGCTGTTTTTT
length: 13; J: TRBJ2-3; V: TRBV7-2; D: NA; size: NA; CDR3: CASSTDRLDTQYF; DNA: TGTGCCAGCAGCACCGACAGGCTTGATACGCAGTATTTT
length: 12; J: TRBJ2-1; V: TRBV12-3/TRBV12-4; D: NA; size: NA; CDR3: CASGFGEEGKFF; DNA: TGTGCCAGCGGCTTTGGGGAAGAAGGAAAGTTCTTC
length: 15; J: TRBJ2-5; V: TRBV4-2; D: NA; size: few; CDR3: CASSQTGTEGETQYF; DNA: TGTGCCAGCAGCCAAACCGGGACCGAGGGAGAGACCCAGTACTTC
length: 17; J: TRBJ2-2; V: TRBV15; D: NA; size: once; CDR3: CATSRVGGNANTGELFF; DNA: TGTGCCACCAGCAGAGTCGGGGGAAACGCGAACACCGGGGAGCTGTTTTTT
length: 15; J: TRBJ1-2; V: TRBV20-1; D: NA; size: NA; CDR3: CSARDGRGTADGYTF; DNA: TGCAGTGCTAGAGATGGTAGAGGGACCGCAGATGGCTACACCTTC
length: 16; J: TRBJ2-7; V: TRBV9; D: NA; size: NA; CDR3: CASSVDRGGPAYEQYF; DNA: TGTGCCAGCAGCGTAGATCGGGGAGGCCCGGCCTACGAGCAGTACTTC
length: 13; J: TRBJ1-5; V: TRBV6-4; D: TRBD1; size: few; CDR3: CASSQTGRQPQHF; DNA: TGTGCCAGCAGTCAGACAGGGCGTCAGCCCCAGCATTTT
length: 16; J: TRBJ1-3; V: TRBV7-2; D: TRBD1; size: few; CDR3: CASSSDRLNSGNTIYF; DNA: TGTGCCAGCAGCTCGGACAGGTTAAACTCTGGAAACACCATATATTTT
length: 11; J: TRBJ2-7; V: TRBV20-1; D: NA; size: few; CDR3: CSASRTYEQYF; DNA: TGCAGTGCTTCCAGGACCTACGAGCAGTACTTC
length: 15; J: TRBJ1-1; V: TRBV7-2; D: NA; size: NA; CDR3: CASSLEVGGYTEAFF; DNA: TGTGCCAGCAGCTTAGAGGTTGGGGGGTACACTGAAGCTTTCTTT
length: 13; J: TRBJ2-5; V: TRBV4-1; D: NA; size: once; CDR3: CASSQAMMETQYF; DNA: TGCGCCAGCAGCCAAGCCATGATGGAGACCCAGTACTTC